This T cell receptor (beta chain) was captured in a study of T cells after posttransplantation cyclophosphamide. The method was immunoSEQ multiplex PCR; TCRdb's version includes in-frame clones alone and lacks a portion of them. This sample yields approximately 52,000 clones, of which around 84% are seen a single time; 2.5% to 3% belongs to the top ten. With V trimmed by 2 bases and J by 2 bases, 7 bases remained unmatched. CDR3 length equals 18 residues. Germline CDR1 MNHNS, CDR2 SASEGT. The chain recombines TRBV6-1 with TRBJ2-1; 12 positions agree with TRBD2. The TCR originated in a man younger than 40 with a blood cancer, CMV-positive, and with a related stem cell donor. The sequencing sample was made of PBMCs. The CDR3 sequence: CASSEYAASGRAYNEQFF. Here the CDR3 DNA reads TGTGCCAGCAGTGAATATGCGGCTAGCGGGAGGGCCTACAATGAGCAGTTCTTC.